This T cell receptor beta chain is from a study of shared clonotypes between healthy human individuals. Study observations and caveats: It was observed that about 5% of naive CD4 clonotypes were shared across several donors.

Turning to this clone: Its antigen is not known.

Germline loops: CDR1 SEHNR, CDR2 FQNEAQ (reference sequence). V shed 1 base and J shed 8 bases, with 8 bases lying between them. The CDR3 has 12 residues. Here immunoSEQ multiplex PCR was the method, and the copy in TCRdb shows in-frame clones only, minus some. This sample has millions of clones, with approximately 95% found just once. Sequenced sample: naive CD4+ T cells from PBMCs. The subset here: CD45RA+ positively selected. The origin of this receptor is a man between 18 and 29 years old in good health. Some clones in this sample may be carry-over from other donors' samples. This chain uses TRBV7-9 with TRBJ2-5; no clear D. The chain's CDR3 is CASSLEGSTQYF. The CDR3 DNA is TGTGCCAGCAGCTTAGAGGGTTCAACCCAGTACTTC. Complete variable domain (other parts from reference TRBV7-9 and TRBJ2-5): DTGVSQNPRHKITKRGQNVTFRCDPISEHNRLYWYRQTLGQGPEFLTYFQNEAQLEKSRLLSDRFSAERPKGSFSTLEIQRTEQGDSAMYLCASSLEGSTQYFGPGTRLLVL.